The rows below give T cell receptor beta chains drawn from one sample of a study of blood T cell repertoires in COVID-19. Using immunoSEQ multiplex PCR, the repertoire was profiled, and TCRdb retains in-frame clones only, with some absent. The repertoire holds some 100,000 clones, with roughly 88% as singletons. Sequencing was carried out using peripheral blood. These receptors originate from a woman older than 75 with active or convalescent COVID-19. Both conserved end residues are part of each CDR3. Fields, in order: D gene, J gene, V gene, CDR3 DNA, CDR3 protein. D genes are given only for firm matches.

TRBD1 | TRBJ2-1 | TRBV19 | TGTGCCAGTAGTATAATGCAGGGGGCGAGCGAGCAGTTCTTC | CASSIMQGASEQFF
- | TRBJ2-7 | TRBV19 | TGTGCCAGTAGTACAGGAACCTACGAGCAGTACTTC | CASSTGTYEQYF
TRBD2 | TRBJ2-1 | TRBV5-1 | TGCGCCAGCAGTAATAGCGGGAGCCACAATGAGCAGTTCTTC | CASSNSGSHNEQFF
TRBD1 | TRBJ2-5 | TRBV6-1 | TGTGCCAGCAGTGAAGCCTGGGACAGGGTGGTAGAGACCCAGTACTTC | CASSEAWDRVVETQYF
TRBD1 | TRBJ2-1 | TRBV18 | TGTGCCAGCTCACTACCGGGACAGGTCCAAACCTTACGCTACAATGAGCAGTTCTTC | CASSLPGQVQTLRYNEQFF
- | TRBJ1-3 | TRBV7-6 | TGTGCCAGCAGCCCGACAGTAAGCTCTGGAAACACCATATATTTT | CASSPTVSSGNTIYF
- | TRBJ1-3 | TRBV5-1 | TGCGCCAGCAGTTCAGGGGACATCGGAAACACCATATATTTT | CASSSGDIGNTIYF
TRBD2 | TRBJ2-3 | TRBV6-5 | TGTGCCAGCACTCGAGCGGGAGAGGCAGATACGCAGTATTTT | CASTRAGEADTQYF
- | TRBJ2-7 | TRBV5-1 | TGCGCCAGCAGCTTGGGCGTGAGGGTCCCCGAGCAGTACTTC | CASSLGVRVPEQYF
TRBD1 | TRBJ1-5 | TRBV6-6 | TGTGCCAGCAGGCTTCGTCGGGACAGGGCTCAGCCCCAGCATTTT | CASRLRRDRAQPQHF
TRBD2 | TRBJ2-1 | TRBV19 | TGTGCCAGTAGCCGGGGACTATACAATGAGCAGTTCTTC | CASSRGLYNEQFF
- | TRBJ1-1 | TRBV18 | TGTGCCAGCTCCCCCCGGGGGAACACTGAAGCTTTCTTT | CASSPRGNTEAFF
TRBD2 | TRBJ2-2 | TRBV5-1 | TGCGCCAGCAGCTTCCCGGACGGAACTAGCGGGGGCTACACCGGGGAGCTGTTTTTT | CASSFPDGTSGGYTGELFF
- | TRBJ2-7 | TRBV6-6 | TGTGCCAGCAGCATCGAAACCAGGGGCGAGCAGTACTTC | CASSIETRGEQYF
TRBD1 | TRBJ2-2 | TRBV5-1 | TGCGCCAGCAGCCCGGGACAGGGAGGGTGGAGCACCGGGGAGCTGTTTTTT | CASSPGQGGWSTGELFF
- | TRBJ2-4 | TRBV28 | TGTGCCAGCAGTTCCCCCCCCACGGACATTCAGTACTTC | CASSSPPTDIQYF
TRBD2 | TRBJ2-7 | TRBV7-9 | TGTGCCAGCAGCCCAGGTCTGGCGGGAGAGATATCCTACGAGCAGTACTTC | CASSPGLAGEISYEQYF
- | TRBJ2-7 | TRBV5-6 | TGTGCCAGCAGCTTAGGTTTGGGGGGGCGTAGGGAGCAGTACTTC | CASSLGLGGRREQYF